These 22 T cell receptor beta chains were all obtained from the same sample, sequenced in a study of PD-L1 blockade in urothelial cancer. Time point noted: peripheral blood 6 weeks after treatment start. The protocol was immunoSEQ multiplex PCR, while the TCRdb copy is restricted to in-frame clones and leaves out a portion. The profile shows about 120,000 clones, 75% to 90% of them singletons. The sequences come from PBMCs, collected around atezolizumab (anti-PD-L1) treatment. The receptors come from a man in his sixties with urothelial cancer.

V usage is TRBV28 and J usage is TRBJ2-7; 10 nucleotides align to TRBD1. Germline values: CDR1 MDHEN, CDR2 SYDVKM. The CDR3 has 14 amino acids. V was clipped by 5 bases and J by 5 bases; unmatched bases: 6. CDR3 DNA: TGTGCCAGCAGTGCCGACAGGGGGCGCCACGAGCAGTACTTC. Amino acid sequence: CASSADRGRHEQYF. The full variable domain, with the rest looked up from reference TRBV28 and TRBJ2-7, is DVKVTQSSRYLVKRTGEKVFLECVQDMDHENMFWYRQDPGLGLRLIYFSYDVKMKEKGDIPEGYSVSREKKERFSLILESASTNQTSMYLCASSADRGRHEQYFGPGTRLTVT.

The chain links TRBV19 to TRBJ1-5; a possible D gene is TRBD1 (5 bases). Germline CDR1 LNHDA, CDR2 SQIVND (reference sequence). The CDR3 has 13 amino acids. Trimming left V 6 bases short and J 7 bases short, with 13 bases between. The CDR3 reads CASSAGGWQPQHF. CDR3 nucleotide sequence: TGTGCCAGTAGCGCCGGGGGTTGGCAGCCCCAGCATTTT.

This rearrangement joins TRBV5-1 to TRBJ2-5, with D possibly matching TRBD2 (5 bases). CDR3 length equals 15 residues. V lost 4 bases and J 5 bases, leaving 18 bases between the germline ends. Germline values: CDR1 SGHRS, CDR2 YFSETQ. The CDR3 region is CASSPEGSAGETQYF. DNA for the CDR3: TGCGCCAGCAGCCCTGAGGGCTCCGCTGGGGAGACCCAGTACTTC.

This chain joins TRBV6-5 and TRBJ2-7, with D possibly matching TRBD1 (6 bases). Trimming cost V 5 bases and J 0 bases, with 11 bases left between them. This CDR3 region has 14 residues. CDR1 is MNHEY and CDR2 is SVGAGI in the germline V gene. The CDR3 DNA follows: TGTGCCAGCAGTATGACAGGTAGCTCCTACGAGCAGTACTTC. This gives the protein CASSMTGSSYEQYF.

In its sample, this clone was seen a few times. This rearrangement joins TRBV7-9 to TRBJ2-7; unclear D gene. Germline loops: CDR1 SEHNR, CDR2 FQNEAQ (reference sequence). Trimming stripped 1 base from V and 4 bases from J, with 11 bases between. This CDR3 contains 14 residues. CDR3 DNA sequence: TGTGCCAGCAGCTTAGGTTTGGTTGAGTACGAGCAGTACTTC. Translation gives CASSLGLVEYEQYF.

The J gene is TRBJ2-7, the V gene TRBV6-1; D is unclear. The ends were cut back, 3 bases at V and 3 bases at J, with 3 bases in the middle. The CDR3 covers 11 residues. Germline assignment: CDR1 MNHNS and CDR2 SASEGT. The CDR3 loop reads CASSDHYEQYF. In nucleotides, the CDR3 is TGTGCCAGCAGTGACCACTACGAGCAGTACTTC.

The chain has TRBV5-1 and TRBJ2-1; possibly TRBD2 for D (5 bases). CDR1 is SGHRS, CDR2 YFSETQ, per germline. V lost 6 bases to trimming and J lost 6 bases, with 13 bases between them. The CDR3 extends over 13 amino acids. The CDR3 DNA follows: TGCGCCAGCAACCGAGGGCTGGGCAATGAGCAGTTCTTC. Its protein product is CASNRGLGNEQFF.

The rearrangement links TRBV12-5 to TRBJ1-4, with a possible D match to TRBD1 (5 bases). V shed 1 base and J shed 6 bases, with 12 bases lying between them. Germline V gene lookup returns CDR1 LGHNT and CDR2 FRNRAP. This CDR3 spans 15 amino acids. CDR3 bases: TGTGCTAGTGGTTTGGCCACCGGCAGGGATGAAAAACTGTTTTTT. Translating it yields CASGLATGRDEKLFF.

The rearrangement uses TRBV20-1 and TRBJ1-1; D unresolved. This CDR3 has 11 residues. Germline CDR1 and CDR2: DFQATT and SNEGSKA (reference sequence). Trimming took 5 bases from V and 1 from J, leaving 5 bases between them. CDR3 protein: CSAGQNTEAFF. CDR3 DNA sequence: TGCAGTGCTGGGCAGAACACTGAAGCTTTCTTT.

The rearrangement links TRBV7-2 to TRBJ1-5, with a possible D match to TRBD1 (5 bases). The V end was cut by 1 base, the J end by 6 bases, with 13 bases between. The CDR3 covers 15 residues. Germline values: CDR1 SGHTA, CDR2 FQGNSA. The CDR3 nucleotides read TGTGCCAGCAGCTTAGTGGTAGGGGATGTTCAGCCCCAGCATTTT. This gives the protein CASSLVVGDVQPQHF.

This clone has a single count. The chain has TRBV30 and TRBJ2-1; no clear D gene. Germline V CDR1 and CDR2: GTSNPN, SVGIG (reference sequence). Trimming left V 0 bases short and J 1 base short, with 7 bases between. The CDR3 loop spans 14 amino acids. The CDR3 reads CAWSVGGSYNEQFF. The CDR3 nucleotides are TGTGCCTGGAGTGTTGGCGGATCCTACAATGAGCAGTTCTTC.

The chain has TRBV7-9 and TRBJ1-1; the D is unclear. The V gene lost 0 bases and the J gene lost 0 bases, with 20 bases spanning the gap. The germline V gene encodes CDR1 SEHNR and CDR2 FQNEAQ (reference sequence). The CDR3 contains 19 residues. This CDR3 reads CASSLALGVIMAMNTEAFF. For the CDR3, the DNA is TGTGCCAGCAGCTTAGCGCTAGGAGTTATAATGGCGATGAACACTGAAGCTTTCTTT.

The J gene is TRBJ1-1, the V gene TRBV5-1, with D perhaps TRBD1 (5 bases). CDR3 size: 14 residues. Trimming shortened V by 4 bases and J by 6 bases, and 16 bases separated the two germline ends. The germline CDR1 and CDR2 sequences are SGHRS and YFSETQ. The CDR3 nucleotides are TGCGCCAGCAGCGGTACAGGAGATAAGGCTGAAGCTTTCTTT. Its translation: CASSGTGDKAEAFF.

The V and J genes are TRBV15 and TRBJ1-2; D unclear. Looked up from germline, CDR1 is LNHNV and CDR2 is YYDKDF (reference sequence). Trimming took off 8 bases at V and 0 bases at J, with 7 bases between the two ends. The CDR3 runs 12 residues. The CDR3: CATGEANYGYTF. The CDR3 region has the DNA TGTGCCACCGGAGAGGCTAACTATGGCTACACCTTC.

The rearrangement links TRBV7-9 to TRBJ2-5; D is ambiguous. The CDR3 covers 15 residues. V lost 5 bases and J 7 bases, leaving 20 bases between the germline ends. Germline V lookup: CDR1 SEHNR, CDR2 FQNEAQ (reference sequence). The CDR3 DNA sequence: TGTGCCAGCAGCCCTCGGCGGCTTTTTGTGGGGACCCAGTACTTC. It is translated as CASSPRRLFVGTQYF.

The V call is TRBV28, the J call TRBJ1-3, with D unclear. This CDR3 comprises 16 residues. V dropped 3 bases and J dropped 0 bases, with 12 bases sitting between them. Germline V gene sequence: CDR1 MDHEN, CDR2 SYDVKM. CDR3 protein: CASSFEAGGSGNTIYF. CDR3 in DNA: TGTGCCAGCAGTTTTGAGGCGGGCGGCTCTGGAAACACCATATATTTT.

The chain is built from TRBV5-6 and TRBJ2-6; possible D gene TRBD1, 6 bases. V was clipped by 4 bases and J by 1 base, with 15 bases between them. Per germline, CDR1 SGHDT and CDR2 YYEEEE. This CDR3 contains 17 residues. CDR3 sequence: CASSPEDSSSGANVLTF. In nucleotides, the CDR3 is TGTGCCAGCAGCCCGGAGGACAGCTCTTCTGGGGCCAACGTCCTGACTTTC.

CDR3: CASSSDRGADTQYF. Here the CDR3 DNA reads TGTGCCAGCAGCTCTGACAGGGGTGCAGATACGCAGTATTTT. The chain is built from TRBV7-2 and TRBJ2-3; 8 nucleotides agree with TRBD1. V trimming: 4 bases; J trimming: 4 bases; junction bases outside the gene matches: 4. The CDR3 sequence is 14 residues long. Germline V gene sequence: CDR1 SGHTA, CDR2 FQGNSA.

This chain connects TRBV10-3 to TRBJ2-7, with 8 bases aligning to TRBD2. Trimming cost V 8 bases and J 6 bases; bases outside gene matches: 9. The CDR3 has 13 amino acids. Germline CDR1 ENHRY, CDR2 SYGVKD. The CDR3 DNA is TGTGCCATCGCCCCGGGGGGGGCGGCCGAGCAGTACTTC. It yields the protein CAIAPGGAAEQYF.

The chain links TRBV7-6 to TRBJ1-2; 7 nucleotides align to TRBD1. After removal of 4 bases from V and 6 bases from J, the junction contained 5 bases not matched to a gene. The CDR3 spans 13 residues. The germline V gene encodes CDR1 SGHVS and CDR2 FNYEAQ. The CDR3 protein is CASSSQGVDGYTF. The CDR3 DNA sequence: TGTGCCAGCAGCTCTCAGGGGGTCGATGGCTACACCTTC.

The chain carries TRBV6-4 and TRBJ2-3, with a possible D match to TRBD1 (5 bases). CDR1 MRHNA and CDR2 SNTAGT come from the germline V gene. The CDR3 is made up of 16 amino acids. V lost 6 bases and J 0 bases, leaving 16 bases between the germline ends. CDR3 in DNA: TGTGCCAGCAGCCCACAGGCGCTTCTTAGCACAGATACGCAGTATTTT. It codes for CASSPQALLSTDTQYF.

The chain couples TRBV25-1 to TRBJ1-3; 9 bases are shared with TRBD1. After removal of 6 bases from V and 4 bases from J, the junction contained 10 bases not matched to a gene. The CDR3 runs 16 residues. In germline, CDR1 is MGHDK, CDR2 SYGVNS. This CDR3 reads CASRGTGTGPGNTIYF. The CDR3 nucleotides are TGTGCCAGCAGGGGGACCGGGACAGGGCCCGGAAACACCATATATTTT.